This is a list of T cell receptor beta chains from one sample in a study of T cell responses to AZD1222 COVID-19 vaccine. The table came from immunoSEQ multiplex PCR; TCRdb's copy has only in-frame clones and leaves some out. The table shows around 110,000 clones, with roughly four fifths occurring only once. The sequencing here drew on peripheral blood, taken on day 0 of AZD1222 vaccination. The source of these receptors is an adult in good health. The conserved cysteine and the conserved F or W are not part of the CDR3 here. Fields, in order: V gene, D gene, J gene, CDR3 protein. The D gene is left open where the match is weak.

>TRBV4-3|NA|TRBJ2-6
ASSQSSGANVLT
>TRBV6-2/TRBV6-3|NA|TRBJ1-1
ASSPSPGFWKGEANTEAF
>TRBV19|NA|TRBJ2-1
ASSIVGGYNEQF
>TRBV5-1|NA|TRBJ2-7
ASSLVPGSYEQY
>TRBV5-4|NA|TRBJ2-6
ASSLGGSGANVLT
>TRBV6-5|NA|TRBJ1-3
ASSSLTGSSGNTIY
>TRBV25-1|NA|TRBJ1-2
ASSEYTGIGGYT
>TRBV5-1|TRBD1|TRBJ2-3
ASSFGTGHTDTQY
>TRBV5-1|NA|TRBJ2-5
ASSYGVTERETQY
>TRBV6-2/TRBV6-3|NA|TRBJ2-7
ASSGVEQY
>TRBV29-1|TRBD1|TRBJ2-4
SVEKGQGNIQY
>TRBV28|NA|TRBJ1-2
ASTDSNYGYT
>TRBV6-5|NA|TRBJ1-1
ASTPDSRKAF
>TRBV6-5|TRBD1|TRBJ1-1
ASSPTGEAEAF
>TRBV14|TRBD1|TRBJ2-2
ASSRLAPGQGATGELF
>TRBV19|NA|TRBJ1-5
ASSIDTRQPQH
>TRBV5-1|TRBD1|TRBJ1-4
ASSWGYRGPNEKLF
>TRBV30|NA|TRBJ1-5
AWTPTWSNQPQH
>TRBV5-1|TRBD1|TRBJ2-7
ASSNQGARHEQY
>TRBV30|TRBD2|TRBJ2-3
AWTRTSGGYTQY
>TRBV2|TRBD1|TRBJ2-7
ASSTTGVPYEQY
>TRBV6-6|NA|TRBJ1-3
ASSYADSISGNTIY
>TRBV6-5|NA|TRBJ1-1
ASSRTDSMNTEAF
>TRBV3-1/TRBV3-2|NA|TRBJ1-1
ASSRSAGLNTEAF
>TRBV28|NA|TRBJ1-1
ATAVGNRAF
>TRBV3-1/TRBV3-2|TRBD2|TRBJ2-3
ASSHEGGRSDTQY
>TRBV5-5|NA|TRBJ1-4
ASSARGLATNEKLF
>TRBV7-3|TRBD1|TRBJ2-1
ASSRTGGTYNEQF
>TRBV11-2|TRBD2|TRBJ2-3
ASSKRAGGSDTQY
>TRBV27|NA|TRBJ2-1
ASSRDPGNEQF
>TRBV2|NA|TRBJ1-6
ASRGREYSSPLH
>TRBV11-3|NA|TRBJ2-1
ASSLFGPLDNEQF
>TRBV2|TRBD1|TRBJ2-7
ASSVGTGGSYEQY
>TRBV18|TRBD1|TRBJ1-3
ASSAGTGVGNTIY
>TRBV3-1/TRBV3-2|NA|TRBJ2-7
ASSWEGAGEQY
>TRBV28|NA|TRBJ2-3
ASSSHTDTQY
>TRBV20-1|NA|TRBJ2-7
SARAAYEQY
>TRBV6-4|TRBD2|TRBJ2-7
ASSDSILAGEREQY
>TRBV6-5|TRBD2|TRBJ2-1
ASRIAGRINEQF
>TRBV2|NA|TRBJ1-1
ASSEAAPSGTEAF
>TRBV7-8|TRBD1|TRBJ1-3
ASSLGQGASGNTIY
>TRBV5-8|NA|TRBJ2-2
ASSSRGGARTGELF
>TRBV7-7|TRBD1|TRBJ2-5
ASSYGVPGQGRETQY
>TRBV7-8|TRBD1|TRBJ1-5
ASSSAGQEGNQPQH
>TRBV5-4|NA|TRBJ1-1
ASRPGLQNTEAF
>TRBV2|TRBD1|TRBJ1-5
ASSDRDRIQPQH
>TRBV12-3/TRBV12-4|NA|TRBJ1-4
ASSFGEKLF
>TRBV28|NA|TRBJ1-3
ASTRGGTSGNTIY